This T cell receptor (beta chain) was sequenced during a study of cytomegalovirus exposure and HLA in healthy donors. Only a few counts were recorded for this clone. Per the germline V gene, CDR1 is ENHRY and CDR2 is SYGVKD. Losses at the gene ends were 5 bases for V and 4 bases for J; bases not matched to a gene: 7. The CDR3 has 15 amino acids. The table came from immunoSEQ multiplex PCR; TCRdb's copy has only in-frame clones and leaves some out. The table shows fewer than 250,000 clones, with 83% occurring only once. This clonotype was obtained from a woman under 30 in good health and CMV-seronegative. The rearrangement links TRBV10-3 to TRBJ2-7, with 11 bases fitting TRBD2. Sequenced sample: PBMCs. The CDR3 spells CAISRLAGRRYEQYF. CDR3 in DNA: TGTGCCATCAGTAGACTAGCGGGGAGGAGATACGAGCAGTACTTC.